This T cell receptor beta chain was captured in a study of T cell responses to AZD1222 COVID-19 vaccine. Study-level findings and limits: Vaccine-associated CD4 TCRs ranged over spike, dominating at 160-218 and 743-854. Donor demographics were predominantly white British with a female majority; clonal diversity may be underestimated.

The method was immunoSEQ multiplex PCR; TCRdb's version includes in-frame clones alone and lacks a portion of them. This table lists about 140,000 clones. Concerning this clone: Its antigen is as yet unknown.

The germline V gene has CDR1 MNHEY and CDR2 SVGAGI. The CDR3 is 14 amino acids. V was clipped by 7 bases and J by 4 bases, with 16 bases between them. The material sequenced was peripheral blood. The chain recombines TRBV6-5 with TRBJ1-2, with unresolved D. The receptor was isolated from an adult in good health. This CDR3 reads CASNTLGRSYGYTF. DNA for the CDR3: TGTGCCAGCAACACCCTGGGCCGAAGCTATGGCTACACCTTC.